The present T cell receptor beta chain was sequenced within a study of blood T cell repertoires in COVID-19. About the study: COVID-19 samples collected from the United States, Italy and Spain covered acute and convalescent phases.

The protocol was immunoSEQ multiplex PCR, while the TCRdb copy is restricted to in-frame clones and leaves out a portion. This sample yields about 120,000 clones, of which roughly 69% are seen a single time; under 2.5% belongs to the top ten. In germline, CDR1 is MNHEY, CDR2 SVGEGT. Deletions cut 6 bases from V and 0 bases from J, with 15 bases between. This CDR3 is 16 amino acids long. The source is a woman in her sixties or seventies with acute or convalescent COVID-19. The rearrangement joins TRBV6-2 or TRBV6-3 to TRBJ1-3; D gene unclear. What was sequenced was peripheral blood. This chain's CDR3 is CASSFTRALSGNTIYF. The CDR3 region has the DNA TGTGCCAGCAGCTTCACGAGGGCGCTCTCTGGAAACACCATATATTTT.